This is a list of T cell receptor beta chains from one sample in a study of tumor-infiltrating lymphocytes in primary liver carcinoma. One entry per CDR3 protein results from TCRdb running MiXCR on the multiplex PCR reads. This sample has about 120,000 distinct CDR3 sequences, with 50% to 70% found just once. The sample comprised liver tumor tissue from sampling region 1. The receptors originated from a woman in her fifties or sixties with primary liver carcinoma and hepatitis B virus infection. CDR3s include the opening cysteine and the closing phenylalanine or tryptophan. Each record gives: D gene, clone size, V gene, CDR3 length, J gene, CDR3 DNA, CDR3 protein. A D gene is named only where the DNA matches it firmly. Expanded clones get a size class; other rows say once, few or many, or leave the size out.

D gene: -; clone size: many; V gene: TRBV11-1; CDR3 length: 16; J gene: TRBJ2-7; CDR3 DNA: TGTGCCAGCAGCCACCCCCCGCGGGGGCCCCTCTACGAGCAGTACTTC; CDR3 protein: CASSHPPRGPLYEQYF
D gene: -; clone size: -; V gene: TRBV11-2; CDR3 length: 13; J gene: TRBJ1-1; CDR3 DNA: TGTGTCAGCAGCTCGTTCCCATACACTGAAGCTTTCTTT; CDR3 protein: CVSSSFPYTEAFF
D gene: -; clone size: many; V gene: TRBV12-3/TRBV12-4; CDR3 length: 12; J gene: TRBJ2-7; CDR3 DNA: TGTGCCAGCAGTTCCCGCCCCTACGAGCAGTACTTC; CDR3 protein: CASSSRPYEQYF
D gene: -; clone size: many; V gene: TRBV6-6; CDR3 length: 13; J gene: TRBJ2-5; CDR3 DNA: TGTGCCAGCAGTTACTCGGGGGGCTGGGGACAGCACTTC; CDR3 protein: CASSYSGGWGQHF
D gene: TRBD1; clone size: -; V gene: TRBV7-9; CDR3 length: 13; J gene: TRBJ2-7; CDR3 DNA: TGTGCCAGCAGCTTAGACACAGGGGGGGAGCAGTACTTC; CDR3 protein: CASSLDTGGEQYF
D gene: -; clone size: many; V gene: TRBV4-2; CDR3 length: 15; J gene: TRBJ1-5; CDR3 DNA: TGTGCCAGCAGCCAAACTGGGAGCACAAATCAGCCCCAGCATTTT; CDR3 protein: CASSQTGSTNQPQHF
D gene: -; clone size: -; V gene: TRBV24-1; CDR3 length: 14; J gene: TRBJ1-5; CDR3 DNA: TGTGCCACCAGTGGAGGACGGCACAATCAGCCCCAGCATTTT; CDR3 protein: CATSGGRHNQPQHF
D gene: TRBD1; clone size: -; V gene: TRBV6-1; CDR3 length: 14; J gene: TRBJ1-5; CDR3 DNA: TGTGCCAGTAGCGGAACAGGGGGCAATCAGCTCCAGCATTTT; CDR3 protein: CASSGTGGNQLQHF
D gene: -; clone size: -; V gene: TRBV29-1; CDR3 length: 17; J gene: TRBJ2-5; CDR3 DNA: TGCAGCGTTATCCTTTGCGCGGGCCACCAGGGCCAAGAGACCCAGTACTTC; CDR3 protein: CSVILCAGHQGQETQYF
D gene: -; clone size: -; V gene: TRBV28; CDR3 length: 13; J gene: TRBJ1-2; CDR3 DNA: TGTGCCAGCAGTACTGAGGACTTCTATGGCTACACCTTC; CDR3 protein: CASSTEDFYGYTF
D gene: -; clone size: -; V gene: TRBV11-2; CDR3 length: 14; J gene: TRBJ1-2; CDR3 DNA: TGTGCCAGCAGCTTAGATTGGGCTAACTATGGGCACACCTTC; CDR3 protein: CASSLDWANYGHTF
D gene: TRBD2; clone size: -; V gene: TRBV7-8; CDR3 length: 15; J gene: TRBJ2-1; CDR3 DNA: TGTGCCAACAGCCGCAGGACTAGCGCCCGTAGTGAGCAGTTCTTC; CDR3 protein: CANSRRTSARSEQFF
D gene: -; clone size: -; V gene: TRBV28; CDR3 length: 15; J gene: TRBJ1-6; CDR3 DNA: TGTGCCGGCAGGCGGGCCAGGGGAGGAGTAAGACCCCTCCACTTT; CDR3 protein: CAGRRARGGVRPLHF
D gene: TRBD2; clone size: once; V gene: TRBV11-3; CDR3 length: 17; J gene: TRBJ2-2; CDR3 DNA: TGTACCGGCACCTCGGGACTATCGGGAGGGCCCGGCGGGGAGCTGTTTTTT; CDR3 protein: CTGTSGLSGGPGGELFF
D gene: -; clone size: many; V gene: TRBV12-3/TRBV12-4; CDR3 length: 15; J gene: TRBJ1-2; CDR3 DNA: TGTGCCAGCAGTTTGGGGCAGATAACGTACTATGGCTACACCTTC; CDR3 protein: CASSLGQITYYGYTF
D gene: TRBD1; clone size: many; V gene: TRBV7-8; CDR3 length: 15; J gene: TRBJ1-1; CDR3 DNA: TGTGCCAGCAGCTTAGTAGAAGGGGGCTACACTGAAGCTTTCTTT; CDR3 protein: CASSLVEGGYTEAFF
D gene: -; clone size: medium-sized; V gene: TRBV28; CDR3 length: 14; J gene: TRBJ2-3; CDR3 DNA: TGTGCCAGCAGTTTTGTGGATTACACAGATACGCAGTATTTT; CDR3 protein: CASSFVDYTDTQYF
D gene: -; clone size: -; V gene: TRBV6-1; CDR3 length: 15; J gene: TRBJ1-1; CDR3 DNA: TGTGCCAGCAACGATGGGGGCCTGGGGAAAACTGAAGCTTCCTTT; CDR3 protein: CASNDGGLGKTEASF
D gene: -; clone size: many; V gene: TRBV29-1; CDR3 length: 15; J gene: TRBJ2-2; CDR3 DNA: TGCAGCGTTGTCGGGGCGGGAAGAAGGACCGGGGAGCTGTTTTTT; CDR3 protein: CSVVGAGRRTGELFF
D gene: -; clone size: -; V gene: TRBV7-9; CDR3 length: 15; J gene: TRBJ2-7; CDR3 DNA: TGTGCCAGCAGCTTAGAGGGGGGAACGAGATACGAGCAGTACTTC; CDR3 protein: CASSLEGGTRYEQYF
D gene: -; clone size: many; V gene: TRBV6-5; CDR3 length: 11; J gene: TRBJ1-3; CDR3 DNA: TGTGCCAGCAGGGGGATAAACACCATATATTTT; CDR3 protein: CASRGINTIYF
D gene: -; clone size: -; V gene: TRBV5-1; CDR3 length: 16; J gene: TRBJ2-2; CDR3 DNA: TGCGCCAGCAGTCAAATGTCTAGCGTAAACACCGGGGAGCTGTTTTTT; CDR3 protein: CASSQMSSVNTGELFF